Each of the 5 T cell receptor beta chains below was sequenced from the same sample in a study of blood T cell repertoires in COVID-19. Only in-frame clones appear in the TCRdb table, and some are missing; sequencing was by immunoSEQ multiplex PCR. The sample yields approximately 110,000 clones, 75% to 90% seen once. Sequencing was done on a sample of peripheral blood. Every receptor here comes from a woman of 80 years or more with acute or convalescent COVID-19.

This clone was seen a single time. The chain joins TRBV18 to TRBJ1-5; 7 positions match TRBD1. V lost 5 bases, J lost 4 bases, and 5 bases stayed unmatched. Germline CDR1 and CDR2: KGHSH and LQKENI. CDR3 length: 14 residues. CDR3 sequence (DNA): TGTGCCAGCTCAGCGACGACAGGGAATCAGCCCCAGCATTTT. Translation gives CASSATTGNQPQHF. The whole variable domain, filled in from reference TRBV18 and TRBJ1-5, reads NAGVMQNPRHLVRRRGQEARLRCSPMKGHSHVYWYRQLPEEGLKFMVYLQKENIIDESGMPKERFSAEFPKEGPSILRIQQVVRGDSAAYFCASSATTGNQPQHFGDGTRLSIL.

This clone occurred a few times. The V gene is TRBV7-9, the J gene TRBJ1-5; 9 nucleotides match TRBD1. Losses at the gene ends were 4 bases for V and 3 bases for J; bases not matched to a gene: 4. The CDR3 is made up of 15 amino acids. Germline lookup yields CDR1 SEHNR and CDR2 FQNEAQ (reference sequence). CDR3 coding DNA: TGTGCCAGCAGCTCGGGACAGGGCCTCAATCAGCCCCAGCATTTT. It yields the protein CASSSGQGLNQPQHF.

The chain uses TRBV5-1 and TRBJ2-7; the D gene is possibly TRBD1 (6 bases). The germline CDR1 and CDR2 sequences are SGHRS and YFSETQ. The CDR3 totals 14 residues. V was pared by 4 bases and J by 5 bases, with 16 bases between. The CDR3 DNA reads TGCGCCAGCAGCGGTAAAACAAACAGGGACGAGCAGTACTTC. It specifies CASSGKTNRDEQYF.

The gene calls are TRBV29-1 and TRBJ1-4; no clear D. CDR1 is SQVTM, CDR2 ANQGSEA, per germline. This CDR3 comprises 12 residues. Trimming shortened V by 8 bases and J by 7 bases, and 14 bases separated the two germline ends. CDR3 sequence: CSLNGECEKLFF. The CDR3 bases are TGCAGCTTGAACGGTGAGTGTGAAAAACTGTTTTTT.

The J gene is TRBJ1-1, the V gene TRBV10-2, with TRBD1 matching over 8 bases. Germline V gives CDR1 WSHSY, CDR2 SAAADI. The CDR3 consists of 16 residues. The ends lost 2 bases at V and 0 bases at J; junction bases unmatched: 5. This CDR3 reads CASSEPRQGLNTEAFF. CDR3 coding DNA: TGCGCCAGCAGTGAGCCGAGACAGGGGTTGAACACTGAAGCTTTCTTT.